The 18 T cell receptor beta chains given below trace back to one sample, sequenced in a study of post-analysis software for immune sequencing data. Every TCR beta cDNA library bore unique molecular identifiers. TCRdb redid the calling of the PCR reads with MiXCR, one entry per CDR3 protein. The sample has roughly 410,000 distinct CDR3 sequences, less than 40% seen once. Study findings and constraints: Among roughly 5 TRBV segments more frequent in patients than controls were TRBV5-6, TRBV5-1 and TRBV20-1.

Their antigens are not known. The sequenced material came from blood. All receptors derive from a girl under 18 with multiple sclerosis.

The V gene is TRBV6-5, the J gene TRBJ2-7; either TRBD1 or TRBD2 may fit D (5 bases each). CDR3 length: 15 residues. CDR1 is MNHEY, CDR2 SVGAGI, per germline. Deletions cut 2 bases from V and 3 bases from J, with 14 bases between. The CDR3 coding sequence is TGTGCCAGCAGTTACCCTACCGGGACCAACTACGAGCAGTACTTC. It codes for CASSYPTGTNYEQYF.

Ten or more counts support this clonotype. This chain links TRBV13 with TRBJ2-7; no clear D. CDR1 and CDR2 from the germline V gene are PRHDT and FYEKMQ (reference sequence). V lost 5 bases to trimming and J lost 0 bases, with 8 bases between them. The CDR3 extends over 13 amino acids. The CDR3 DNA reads TGTGCCAGCAGCCTGCAAAGCTCCTACGAGCAGTACTTC. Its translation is CASSLQSSYEQYF.

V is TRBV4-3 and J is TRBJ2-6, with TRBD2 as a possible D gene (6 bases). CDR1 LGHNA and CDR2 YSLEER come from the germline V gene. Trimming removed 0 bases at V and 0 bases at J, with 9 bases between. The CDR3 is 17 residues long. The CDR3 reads CASSQDPGVSGANVLTF. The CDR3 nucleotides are TGCGCCAGCAGCCAAGACCCGGGAGTCTCTGGGGCCAACGTCCTGACTTTC.

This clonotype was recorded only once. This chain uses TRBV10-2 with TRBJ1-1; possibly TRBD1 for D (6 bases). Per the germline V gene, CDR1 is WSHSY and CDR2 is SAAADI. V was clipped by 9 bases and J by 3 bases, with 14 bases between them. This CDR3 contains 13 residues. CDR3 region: CASGLQGDTEAFF. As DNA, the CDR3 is TGCGCCAGTGGACTACAGGGAGACACTGAAGCTTTCTTT.

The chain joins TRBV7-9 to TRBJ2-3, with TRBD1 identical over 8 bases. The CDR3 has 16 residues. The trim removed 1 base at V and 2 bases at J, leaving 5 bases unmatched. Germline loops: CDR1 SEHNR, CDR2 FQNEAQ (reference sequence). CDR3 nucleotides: TGTGCCAGCAGCTTAGACCTTCAGGGGGCCACAGATACGCAGTATTTT. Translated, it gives CASSLDLQGATDTQYF.

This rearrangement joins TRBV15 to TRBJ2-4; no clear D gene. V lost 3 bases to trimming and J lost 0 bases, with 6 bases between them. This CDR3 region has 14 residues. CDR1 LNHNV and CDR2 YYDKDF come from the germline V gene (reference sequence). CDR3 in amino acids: CATSRQLAKNIQYF. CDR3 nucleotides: TGTGCCACCAGCAGGCAGTTAGCCAAAAACATTCAGTACTTC.

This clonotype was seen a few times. CDR3 amino acids: CASSQGWTGEEQYF. CDR3 nucleotides: TGTGCCAGCAGCCAGGGCTGGACAGGGGAGGAGCAGTACTTC. The gene calls are TRBV3-1 and TRBJ2-7; 9 bases match TRBD1. V dropped 3 bases and J dropped 7; count of bases not matched to a gene: 7. The CDR3 extends over 14 amino acids. The V gene's germline CDR1 is LGHDT and CDR2 YNNKEL (reference sequence).

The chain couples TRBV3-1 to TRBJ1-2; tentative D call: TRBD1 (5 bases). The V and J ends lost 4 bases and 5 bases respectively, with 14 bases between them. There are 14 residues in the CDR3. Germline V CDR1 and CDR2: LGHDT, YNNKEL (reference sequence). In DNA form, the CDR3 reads TGTGCCAGCAGCCCGTCGGGGGGGGTGTATGGCTACACCTTC. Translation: CASSPSGGVYGYTF.

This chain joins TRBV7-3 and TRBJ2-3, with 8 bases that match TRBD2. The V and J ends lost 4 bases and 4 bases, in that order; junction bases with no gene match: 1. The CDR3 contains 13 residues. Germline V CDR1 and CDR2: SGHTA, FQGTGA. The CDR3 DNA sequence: TGTGCCAGCAGCTCTAGCGGGTCAGATACGCAGTATTTT. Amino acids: CASSSSGSDTQYF.

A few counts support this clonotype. Here the CDR3 reads CASSAGRVKAEAFF. Here the CDR3 DNA reads TGTGCCAGCAGCGCGGGACGGGTGAAAGCTGAAGCTTTCTTT. The chain carries TRBV7-2 and TRBJ1-1; D may be TRBD1 (5 bases). V shed 5 bases and J shed 6 bases, with 16 bases lying between them. CDR3 size: 14 residues. Germline CDR1 reads SGHTA; CDR2 reads FQGNSA.

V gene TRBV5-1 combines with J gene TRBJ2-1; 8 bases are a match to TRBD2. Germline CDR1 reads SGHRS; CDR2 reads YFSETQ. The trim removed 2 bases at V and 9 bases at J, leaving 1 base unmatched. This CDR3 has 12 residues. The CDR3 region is CASSFTSGEQFF. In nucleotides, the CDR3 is TGCGCCAGCAGCTTCACTAGCGGTGAGCAGTTCTTC.

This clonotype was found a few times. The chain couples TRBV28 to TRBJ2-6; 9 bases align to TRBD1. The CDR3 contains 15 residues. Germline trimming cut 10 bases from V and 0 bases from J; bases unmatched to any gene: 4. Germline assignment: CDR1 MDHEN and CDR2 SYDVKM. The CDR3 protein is CAIKTGGSGANVLTF. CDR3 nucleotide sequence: TGTGCCATCAAGACAGGGGGCTCTGGGGCCAACGTCCTGACTTTC.

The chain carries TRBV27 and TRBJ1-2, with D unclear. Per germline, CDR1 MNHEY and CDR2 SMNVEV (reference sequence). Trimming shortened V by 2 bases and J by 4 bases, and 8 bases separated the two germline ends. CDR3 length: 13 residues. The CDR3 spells CASSLQPSYGYTF. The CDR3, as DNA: TGTGCCAGCAGTTTACAACCTTCCTATGGCTACACCTTC.

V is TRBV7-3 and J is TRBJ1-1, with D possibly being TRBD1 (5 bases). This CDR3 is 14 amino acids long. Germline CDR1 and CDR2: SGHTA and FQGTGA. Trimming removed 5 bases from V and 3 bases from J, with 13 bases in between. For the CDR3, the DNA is TGTGCCAGCAGCAGGACATCACGGGACACTGAAGCTTTCTTT. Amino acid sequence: CASSRTSRDTEAFF.

The CDR3 is CAPGWGYNEQFF. Written as DNA, the CDR3 is TGTGCCCCCGGTTGGGGTTACAATGAGCAGTTCTTC. The J gene is TRBJ2-1, the V gene TRBV3-1, with D unresolved. With 11 bases removed from V and 4 bases from J, the gap between germline ends came to 12 bases. The length of the CDR3 is 12 residues. Germline V lookup: CDR1 LGHDT, CDR2 YNNKEL (reference sequence).

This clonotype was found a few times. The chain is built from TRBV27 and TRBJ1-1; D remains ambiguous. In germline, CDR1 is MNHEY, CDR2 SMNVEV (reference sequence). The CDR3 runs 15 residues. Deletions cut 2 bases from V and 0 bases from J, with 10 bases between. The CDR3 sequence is CASSLGLRVNTEAFF. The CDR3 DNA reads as TGTGCCAGCAGTTTAGGCTTGAGGGTGAACACTGAAGCTTTCTTT.

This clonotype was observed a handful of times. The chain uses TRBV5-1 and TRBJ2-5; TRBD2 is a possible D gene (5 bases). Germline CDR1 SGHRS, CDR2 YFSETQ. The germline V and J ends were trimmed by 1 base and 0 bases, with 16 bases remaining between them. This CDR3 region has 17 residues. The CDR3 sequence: CASSLTRATFDQETQYF. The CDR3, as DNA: TGCGCCAGCAGCTTGACGCGGGCTACTTTCGACCAAGAGACCCAGTACTTC.

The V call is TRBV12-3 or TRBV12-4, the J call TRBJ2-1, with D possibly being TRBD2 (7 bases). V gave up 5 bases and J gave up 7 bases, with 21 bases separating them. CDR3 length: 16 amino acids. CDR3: CASSLRRGGFLNEQFF. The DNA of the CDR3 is TGTGCCAGCAGTCTTCGGAGGGGGGGGTTCCTGAATGAGCAGTTCTTC.